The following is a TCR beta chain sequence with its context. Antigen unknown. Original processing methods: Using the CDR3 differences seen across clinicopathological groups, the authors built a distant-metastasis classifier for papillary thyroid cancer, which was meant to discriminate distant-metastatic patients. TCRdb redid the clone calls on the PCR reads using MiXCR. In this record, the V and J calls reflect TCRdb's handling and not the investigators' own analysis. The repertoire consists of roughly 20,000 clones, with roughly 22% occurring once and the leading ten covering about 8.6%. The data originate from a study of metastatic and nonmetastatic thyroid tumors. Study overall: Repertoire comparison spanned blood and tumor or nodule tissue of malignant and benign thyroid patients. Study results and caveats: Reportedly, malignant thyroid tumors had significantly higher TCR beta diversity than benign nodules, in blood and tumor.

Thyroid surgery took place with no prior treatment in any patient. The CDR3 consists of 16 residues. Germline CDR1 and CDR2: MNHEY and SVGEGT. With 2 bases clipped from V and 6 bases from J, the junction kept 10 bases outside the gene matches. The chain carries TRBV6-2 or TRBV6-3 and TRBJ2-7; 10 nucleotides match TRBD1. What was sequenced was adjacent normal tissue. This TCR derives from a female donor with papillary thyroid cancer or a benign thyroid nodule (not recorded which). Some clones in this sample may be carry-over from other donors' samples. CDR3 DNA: TGTGCCAGCAGTTACAGACAGGGGGCCCTGGGAATCGAGCAGTACTTC. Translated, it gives CASSYRQGALGIEQYF.